These 21 T cell receptor beta chains share one sample of origin, sequenced in a study of T-cell reconstitution after alpha-beta-depleted transplantation in children. During its preparation, the TCRbeta library received unique molecular identifiers. TCRdb re-analysed the PCR reads in MiXCR, keeping a single row per CDR3 protein. The sample lists about a million distinct CDR3 sequences, about 31% seen once, with over 25% in the top ten. The sample was PBMCs, mostly from graft donor cells, taken 360 days after TCRalphabeta/CD19-depleted stem cell transplant. These receptors all come from a boy younger than two who had a stem cell transplant for SCID, so the T cells may come from the graft donor.

The chain couples TRBV12-3 or TRBV12-4 to TRBJ1-2; D remains unclear. This CDR3 contains 15 residues. The V gene lost 5 bases and the J gene lost 3 bases, with 16 bases spanning the gap. The CDR3 DNA reads TGTGCCAGCAGTCCCCGCGGTAAGGCTGACTATGGCTACACCTTC. Translated, it gives CASSPRGKADYGYTF.

The genes are TRBV7-9 and TRBJ1-4; TRBD1 is a possible D gene (5 bases). The CDR3 is 14 residues long. The germline CDR1 and CDR2 sequences are SEHNR and FQNEAQ (reference sequence). The ends were cut back, 3 bases at V and 12 bases at J, with 17 bases in the middle. The CDR3 nucleotides are TGTGCCAGCAGCTTCTCCTGGGGCCCATGGGAACTGTTTTTT. Translating it yields CASSFSWGPWELFF.

This clonotype was seen a few times. The gene calls are TRBV5-1 and TRBJ2-2; D may be TRBD1 (5 bases). Trimming left V 6 bases short and J 3 bases short, with 12 bases between. The germline gives CDR1 SGHRS, CDR2 YFSETQ. The CDR3 has 14 amino acids. The CDR3 here is CASKGAGHTGELFF. The CDR3 DNA sequence: TGCGCCAGCAAGGGCGCAGGGCACACCGGGGAGCTGTTTTTT.

This clonotype turned up a few times. The chain has TRBV6-5 and TRBJ1-5; TRBD1 matches at 8 bases. The CDR3 totals 19 residues. Losses at the gene ends were 4 bases for V and 0 bases for J; bases not matched to a gene: 14. Germline CDR1 MNHEY, CDR2 SVGAGI. For the CDR3, the DNA is TGTGCCAGCAGTTCGAGTGACAGGGGAGGGCTGGGTAGCAATCAGCCCCAGCATTTT. Translation: CASSSSDRGGLGSNQPQHF.

This clonotype was observed a handful of times. The rearrangement uses TRBV2 and TRBJ1-3; no clear D. The CDR3 is 16 residues long. Trimming took off 6 bases at V and 0 bases at J, with 15 bases between the two ends. Germline V lookup: CDR1 SNHLY, CDR2 FYNNEI. CDR3 residues: CASSGLEGSSGNTIYF. The CDR3 DNA follows: TGTGCCAGCAGCGGCCTCGAGGGCAGCTCTGGAAACACCATATATTTT.

V gene TRBV24-1 combines with J gene TRBJ2-7, with D tentatively TRBD1 or TRBD2 (5 bases each). The CDR3 totals 16 residues. V was trimmed by 2 bases and J by 3 bases, leaving 16 bases between them. Germline CDR1 and CDR2: KGHDR and SFDVKD. In DNA, the CDR3 is TGTGCCACCAGTGATTCCCCCGGACAAGGACTCTACGAGCAGTACTTC. Amino acid sequence: CATSDSPGQGLYEQYF.

The chain joins TRBV27 to TRBJ2-3; D unclear. V gave up 4 bases and J gave up 1 base, with 9 bases separating them. The CDR3 is 14 residues long. Per the germline V gene, CDR1 is MNHEY and CDR2 is SMNVEV (reference sequence). CDR3 sequence: CASSWQRRTDTQYF. The CDR3 DNA sequence: TGTGCCAGCAGTTGGCAGCGACGCACAGATACGCAGTATTTT.

This clonotype was picked up a small number of times. The V and J genes are TRBV19 and TRBJ1-4; no firm D call. This CDR3 has 14 residues. CDR1 LNHDA and CDR2 SQIVND come from the germline V gene (reference sequence). V lost 4 bases and J lost 5, with 11 bases in between. CDR3 region: CASSTTDLNEKLFF. CDR3 nucleotide sequence: TGTGCCAGTAGTACCACCGACCTGAATGAAAAACTGTTTTTT. Combining the CDR3 with reference TRBV19 and TRBJ1-4 gives the whole variable domain DGGITQSPKYLFRKEGQNVTLSCEQNLNHDAMYWYRQDPGQGLRLIYYSQIVNDFQKGDIAEGYSVSREKKESFPLTVTSAQKNPTAFYLCASSTTDLNEKLFFGSGTQLSVL.

This chain links TRBV3-1 with TRBJ1-5; D unresolved. V was trimmed by 0 bases and J by 5 bases, leaving 11 bases between them. There are 15 residues in the CDR3. From germline, CDR1 is LGHDT and CDR2 YNNKEL (reference sequence). The CDR3 region has the DNA TGTGCCAGCAGCCAAGATTCGACTGACTATCAGCCCCAGCATTTT. This codes for CASSQDSTDYQPQHF.

Only a few counts were recorded for this clonotype. The chain joins TRBV4-3 to TRBJ1-5; unclear D gene. The CDR3 extends over 15 amino acids. The germline gives CDR1 LGHNA, CDR2 YSLEER. V dropped 1 base and J dropped 1 base, with 8 bases sitting between them. The CDR3 DNA reads as TGCGCCAGCAGCCAAGGAATCTTAAGCAATCAGCCCCAGCATTTT. Protein: CASSQGILSNQPQHF.

The rearrangement uses TRBV4-2 and TRBJ2-7, with 10 bases lining up with TRBD2. V shed 0 bases, J shed 2 bases, and the junction held 7 bases outside the gene matches. This CDR3 region has 17 residues. The germline V gene has CDR1 LGHNA and CDR2 YNFKEQ. CDR3 in DNA: TGTGCCAGCAGCCAAGATCCCCTAGCGGGGGAGACCTACGAGCAGTACTTC. Translated: CASSQDPLAGETYEQYF.

The CDR3 protein is CASSPWTSGGRTGELFF. The CDR3 DNA follows: TGCGCCAGCAGCCCCTGGACTAGCGGGGGACGCACCGGGGAGCTGTTTTTT. The chain combines TRBV4-3 with TRBJ2-2; 13 bases line up with TRBD2. J lost 4 bases, V lost 4 bases, and 6 bases had no gene match. This CDR3 has 17 residues. Germline V gene data show CDR1 as LGHNA and CDR2 as YSLEER.

This clonotype appeared a few times. V gene TRBV5-1 combines with J gene TRBJ2-7; D unclear. This CDR3 is built from 14 residues. The V gene lost 2 bases and the J gene lost 3 bases, with 12 bases spanning the gap. Per germline, CDR1 SGHRS and CDR2 YFSETQ. The CDR3 is CASSFAVIDYEQYF. The DNA of the CDR3 is TGCGCCAGCAGCTTCGCGGTTATAGACTACGAGCAGTACTTC.

This clonotype was picked up a small number of times. V usage is TRBV20-1 and J usage is TRBJ1-5; maybe TRBD1 (6 bases). The germline V gene encodes CDR1 DFQATT and CDR2 SNEGSKA (reference sequence). This CDR3 has 14 residues. Between the trimmed V and J ends, which lost 2 bases and 2 bases, there was a span of 10 bases. This CDR3 is CSARMGARNQPQHF. The CDR3, as DNA: TGCAGTGCTAGAATGGGGGCTCGCAATCAGCCCCAGCATTTT.

In its sample, this clonotype was seen a few times. This chain connects TRBV5-1 to TRBJ1-1; D is ambiguous. Germline V gene sequence: CDR1 SGHRS, CDR2 YFSETQ. With 0 bases removed from V and 6 bases from J, the gap between germline ends came to 12 bases. The CDR3 covers 14 residues. In DNA, the CDR3 is TGCGCCAGCAGCTTGGCCGCGGGGTGGGCTGAAGCTTTCTTT. Translating gives CASSLAAGWAEAFF.

This clonotype appeared a few times. The rearrangement uses TRBV15 and TRBJ1-1, with TRBD1 matching over 9 bases. CDR1 and CDR2 (germline): LNHNV, YYDKDF (reference sequence). This CDR3 is built from 14 residues. The junction had 7 bases not matched to a gene; V was cut back by 4 bases and J by 7 bases. CDR3 sequence: CATSTGQGRGEAFF. The CDR3, as DNA: TGTGCCACCAGCACGGGACAGGGAAGGGGTGAAGCTTTCTTT.

This clonotype was observed at least ten times. CDR3: CASTALVGKETQYF. In nucleotides, the CDR3 is TGTGCCAGCACCGCCTTGGTGGGAAAGGAGACCCAGTACTTC. The chain recombines TRBV28 with TRBJ2-5; unclear D gene. Trimming removed 7 bases at V and 5 bases at J, with 17 bases between. Germline CDR1 and CDR2: MDHEN and SYDVKM. The CDR3 contains 14 residues.

This clonotype has more than one count but fewer than ten. This chain connects TRBV28 to TRBJ2-2; perhaps TRBD1 as D (6 bases). The V end was cut by 8 bases, the J end by 2 bases, with 12 bases between. Germline CDR1 MDHEN, CDR2 SYDVKM. The CDR3 contains 14 residues. CDR3 coding DNA: TGTGCCAGCTACAGGGCCCTCAACACCGGGGAGCTGTTTTTT. Amino acid sequence: CASYRALNTGELFF.

V usage is TRBV11-1 and J usage is TRBJ1-1; 10 nucleotides align to TRBD1. The CDR3 loop spans 19 amino acids. Looked up from germline, CDR1 is SGHAT and CDR2 is FQDESV (reference sequence). The V gene end was trimmed by 1 base and the J gene end by 1 base; junction bases not matched to a gene: 12. CDR3 nucleotides: TGTGCCAGCAGCTTAGATTGGGACAGGGGAGGAGTGACGAACACTGAAGCTTTCTTT. As protein: CASSLDWDRGGVTNTEAFF.

This clonotype has a count of ten or more. The chain recombines TRBV29-1 with TRBJ2-1; D gene uncertain. Germline lookup yields CDR1 SQVTM and CDR2 ANQGSEA. The CDR3 is 9 residues long. Trimming took off 4 bases at V and 8 bases at J, with 3 bases between the two ends. The CDR3 loop reads CSVADEQFF. Written as DNA, the CDR3 is TGCAGCGTTGCAGATGAGCAGTTCTTC.

This clonotype appeared a few times. The rearrangement joins TRBV4-1 to TRBJ2-5; D unclear. Per the germline V gene, CDR1 is MGHRA and CDR2 is YSYEKL. The CDR3 loop spans 15 amino acids. The V end lost 4 bases, the J end lost 2 bases, and 14 bases lay between the germline ends. The chain's CDR3 is CASSRRPNLQETQYF. As DNA, the CDR3 is TGCGCCAGCAGCCGTCGCCCTAACCTACAAGAGACCCAGTACTTC.